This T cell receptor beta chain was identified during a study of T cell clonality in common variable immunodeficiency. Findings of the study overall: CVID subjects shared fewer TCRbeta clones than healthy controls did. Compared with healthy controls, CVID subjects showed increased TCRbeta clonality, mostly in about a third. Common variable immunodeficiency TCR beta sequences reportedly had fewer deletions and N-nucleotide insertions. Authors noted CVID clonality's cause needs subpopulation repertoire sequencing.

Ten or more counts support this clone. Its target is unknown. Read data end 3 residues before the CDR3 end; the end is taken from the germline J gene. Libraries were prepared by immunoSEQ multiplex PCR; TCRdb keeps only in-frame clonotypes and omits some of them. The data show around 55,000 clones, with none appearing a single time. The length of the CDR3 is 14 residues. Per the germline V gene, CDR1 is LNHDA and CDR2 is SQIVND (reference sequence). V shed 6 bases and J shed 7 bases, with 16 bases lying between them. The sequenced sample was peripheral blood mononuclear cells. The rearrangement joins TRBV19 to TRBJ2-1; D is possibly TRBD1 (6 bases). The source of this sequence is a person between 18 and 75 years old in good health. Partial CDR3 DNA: TGTGCCAGTAGCAATAACAGGGCCGGTAATGAG. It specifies CASSNNRAGNE. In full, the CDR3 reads CASSNNRAGNEQFF. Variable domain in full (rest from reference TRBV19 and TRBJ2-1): DGGITQSPKYLFRKEGQNVTLSCEQNLNHDAMYWYRQDPGQGLRLIYYSQIVNDFQKGDIAEGYSVSREKKESFPLTVTSAQKNPTAFYLCASSNNRAGNEQFFGPGTRLTVL.